This T cell receptor beta chain is drawn from a study of blood T cells in healthy people across ages. Study summary: Capture by template switching was about one barcoded beta molecule per two T cells.

It was with a sample-barcoded 5' primer and a J-beta primer mix that a second PCR of roughly 7 to 12 cycles was run. Each CDR3 protein gets one entry after TCRdb re-called the 5' RACE reads with MiXCR. The sample has approximately 810,000 distinct CDR3 sequences, around 36% seen once. Study-wide findings and caveats: It was not possible, with unsorted PBMCs, to conclusively compare naive and antigen-experienced cells.

A few counts support this clonotype. Its specificity is not known. Material for sequencing was blood. The TCR comes from a young man in good health.

The CDR3 DNA reads as TGTGCCAGCAGCGTATCAGAGTATAATTCACCCCTCCACTTT. It codes for CASSVSEYNSPLHF. The V and J genes are TRBV7-9 and TRBJ1-6, with D unclear. Germline V CDR1 and CDR2: SEHNR, FQNEAQ (reference sequence). The CDR3 sequence is 14 residues long. Trimming shortened V by 5 bases and J by 4 bases, and 9 bases separated the two germline ends.